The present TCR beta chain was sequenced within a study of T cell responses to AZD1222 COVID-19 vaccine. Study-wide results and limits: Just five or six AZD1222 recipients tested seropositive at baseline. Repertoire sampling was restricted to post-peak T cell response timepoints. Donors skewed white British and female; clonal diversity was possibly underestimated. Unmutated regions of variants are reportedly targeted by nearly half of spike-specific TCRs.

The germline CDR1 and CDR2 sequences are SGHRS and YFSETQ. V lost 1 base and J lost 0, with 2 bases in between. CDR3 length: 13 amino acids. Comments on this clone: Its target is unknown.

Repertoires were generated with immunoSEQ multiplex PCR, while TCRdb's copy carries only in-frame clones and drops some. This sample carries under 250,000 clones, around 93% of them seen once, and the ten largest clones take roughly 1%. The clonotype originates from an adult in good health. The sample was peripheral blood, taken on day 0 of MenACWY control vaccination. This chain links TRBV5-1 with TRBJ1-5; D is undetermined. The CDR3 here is CASSLSSNQPQHF. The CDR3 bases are TGCGCCAGCAGCTTGAGTAGCAATCAGCCCCAGCATTTT.